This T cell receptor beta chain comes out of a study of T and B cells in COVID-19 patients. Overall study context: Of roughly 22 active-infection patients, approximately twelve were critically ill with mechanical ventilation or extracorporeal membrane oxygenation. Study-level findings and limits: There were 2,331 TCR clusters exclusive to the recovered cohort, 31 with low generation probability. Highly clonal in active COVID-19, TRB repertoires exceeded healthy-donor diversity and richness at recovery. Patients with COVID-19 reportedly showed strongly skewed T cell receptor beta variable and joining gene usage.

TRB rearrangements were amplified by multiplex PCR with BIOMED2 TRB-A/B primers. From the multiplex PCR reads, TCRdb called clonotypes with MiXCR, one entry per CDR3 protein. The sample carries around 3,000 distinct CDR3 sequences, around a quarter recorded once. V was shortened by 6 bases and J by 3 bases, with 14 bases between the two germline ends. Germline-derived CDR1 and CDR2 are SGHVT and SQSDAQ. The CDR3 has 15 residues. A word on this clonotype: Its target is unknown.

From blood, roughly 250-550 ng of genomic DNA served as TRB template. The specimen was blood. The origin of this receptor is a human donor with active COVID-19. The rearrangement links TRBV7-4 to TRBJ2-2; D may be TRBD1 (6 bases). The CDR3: CASSEQGVHTGELFF. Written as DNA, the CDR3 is TGTGCCAGCAGTGAACAGGGCGTACACACCGGGGAGCTGTTTTTT.